This record looks at one TCR beta chain sequence and its context. Antigen unknown. Together with a sample-barcoded 5' primer, a J-beta primer mix was included in a second PCR lasting roughly 6 to 12 cycles. Each sample yielded at least 2.5 million CDR3-containing paired-end reads. TCRdb ran MiXCR on the 5' RACE reads and lists one entry per CDR3 protein. Of some 1,800,000 distinct CDR3 sequences listed, 39% are singletons. CDR1 DFQATT and CDR2 SNEGSKA come from the germline V gene (reference sequence). The CDR3 is 16 residues long. V was shortened by 5 bases and J by 4 bases, with 20 bases between the two germline ends. These data are taken from a study of blood T cells in healthy people across ages. Study at large: Template-switching capture recovered about one barcoded beta molecule per two T cells. Study conclusions and caveats: Estimated diversity that came from one million T cells was considered an underestimate.

The sample comprised blood. The sequence was obtained from a human donor in good health. The gene calls are TRBV20-1 and TRBJ1-4; D may be TRBD1 (5 bases). DNA for the CDR3: TGCAGTGCTGGACGATTCCTCGGGACCCATAATGAAAAACTGTTTTTT. This codes for CSAGRFLGTHNEKLFF.